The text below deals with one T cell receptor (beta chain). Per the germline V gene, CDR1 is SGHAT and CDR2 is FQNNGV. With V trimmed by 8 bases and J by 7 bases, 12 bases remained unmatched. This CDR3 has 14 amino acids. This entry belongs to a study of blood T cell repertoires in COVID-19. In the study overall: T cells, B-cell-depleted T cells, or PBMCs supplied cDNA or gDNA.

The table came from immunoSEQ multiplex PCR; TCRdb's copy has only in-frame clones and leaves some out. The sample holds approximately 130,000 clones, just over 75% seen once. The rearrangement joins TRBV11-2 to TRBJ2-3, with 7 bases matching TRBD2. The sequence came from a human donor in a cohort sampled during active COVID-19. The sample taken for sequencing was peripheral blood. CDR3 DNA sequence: TGTGCCAGCCAGGGAGAGAGAGCGGGAAATACGCAGTATTTT. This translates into CASQGERAGNTQYF.